Shown below are 25 T cell receptor beta chains from a single sample sequenced in a study of healthy donors' naive CD4 and CD8 T cells. TCR libraries were built from approximately 0.45 ug of total RNA by linear amplification. TCRdb re-called the reads with MiXCR, one entry per CDR3 protein. The sample has approximately 180,000 distinct CDR3 sequences; about 74% are singletons. The material sequenced was naive CD4+ and CD8+ T cells sorted from blood, pooled from several donors. These receptors were taken from a pool of human donors in good health; the sample pools cells from several healthy donors.

The V call is TRBV6-6, the J call TRBJ2-7; possible D gene TRBD2, 6 bases. CDR1 MNHNY and CDR2 SVGAGI come from the germline V gene (reference sequence). V was shortened by 4 bases and J by 4 bases, with 14 bases between the two germline ends. There are 14 residues in the CDR3. This CDR3 reads CASSWGEATYEQYV. The CDR3 DNA sequence: TGTGCCAGCAGTTGGGGGGAGGCGACTTACGAGCAGTACGTC.

In its sample, this clonotype was seen a few times. This chain connects TRBV12-3 or TRBV12-4 to TRBJ2-1; unclear D gene. V dropped 7 bases and J dropped 1 base, with 20 bases sitting between them. CDR3 length equals 17 residues. The CDR3 protein is CASKQLDPTVSYNEQFF. In nucleotides, the CDR3 is TGTGCCAGCAAACAGTTGGATCCCACCGTTTCCTACAATGAGCAGTTCTTC.

The rearrangement links TRBV5-6 to TRBJ2-7; 7 positions agree with TRBD1. The trim removed 5 bases at V and 5 bases at J, leaving 13 bases unmatched. Germline lookup yields CDR1 SGHDT and CDR2 YYEEEE. This CDR3 comprises 15 residues. The CDR3 loop is CASRSATGMGHEQYF. CDR3 sequence (DNA): TGTGCCAGCAGGTCGGCGACAGGGATGGGGCACGAGCAGTACTTC.

This rearrangement joins TRBV29-1 to TRBJ2-5; D may be TRBD1 (6 bases). The V and J ends lost 7 bases and 5 bases respectively, with 11 bases between them. The CDR3 totals 11 residues. CDR1 SQVTM and CDR2 ANQGSEA come from the germline V gene. The CDR3 sequence: CSAGVGETQYF. CDR3 nucleotides: TGCAGCGCAGGGGTAGGGGAGACCCAGTACTTC.

This clonotype was seen only once. The chain employs TRBV18 and TRBJ2-7, with 7 bases aligning to TRBD1. Losses at the gene ends were 1 base for V and 3 bases for J; bases not matched to a gene: 6. The germline CDR1 and CDR2 sequences are KGHSH and LQKENI. CDR3 length: 15 residues. CDR3 in DNA: TGTGCCAGCTCACCACAGCAAGCAGGGGGCTACGAGCAGTACTTC. Protein product: CASSPQQAGGYEQYF.

The chain is built from TRBV11-2 and TRBJ2-7; unclear D gene. The CDR3 loop spans 13 amino acids. Per germline, CDR1 SGHAT and CDR2 FQNNGV. V was shortened by 4 bases and J by 1 base, with 8 bases between the two germline ends. The CDR3 bases are TGTGCCAGCAGCTCCCGGGCTTCCTACGAGCAGTACTTC. The encoded protein is CASSSRASYEQYF.

The chain joins TRBV10-3 to TRBJ2-7; 12 bases align to TRBD2. V shed 10 bases and J 5 bases; nucleotides not matched to a gene: 18. Germline lookup yields CDR1 ENHRY and CDR2 SYGVKD. The CDR3 spans 17 residues. The CDR3 DNA reads TGTGCCAGCAGCTACCCCAGACTAGCGGGAGAAGGGGACGAGCAGTACTTC. Residues: CASSYPRLAGEGDEQYF.

This clonotype was seen just once. V and J are TRBV29-1 and TRBJ1-1; tentative D call: TRBD1 (5 bases). V was clipped by 8 bases and J by 4 bases, with 14 bases between them. This CDR3 region has 12 residues. Looked up from germline, CDR1 is SQVTM and CDR2 is ANQGSEA. CDR3 sequence (DNA): TGCAGCTCCGGGGGTTGGGCCACTGAAGCTTTCTTT. It yields the protein CSSGGWATEAFF.

V usage is TRBV10-3 and J usage is TRBJ2-1; 9 bases are a match to TRBD2. The CDR3 covers 17 residues. J gave up 3 bases and V 0 bases, and 6 bases lay outside the gene matches. Germline loops: CDR1 ENHRY, CDR2 SYGVKD. In DNA form, the CDR3 reads TGTGCCATCAGTGAGTCGCGGCGGGAGGGCCTCTACAATGAGCAGTTCTTC. Translating it yields CAISESRREGLYNEQFF.

The V gene is TRBV18, the J gene TRBJ2-5, with a tentative D call TRBD1 (6 bases). Germline assignment: CDR1 KGHSH and CDR2 LQKENI. Trimming cost V 3 bases and J 1 base, with 15 bases left between them. This CDR3 has 16 amino acids. CDR3 sequence (DNA): TGTGCCAGCTCACCTCTCCGGACAGTATCCCAAGAGACCCAGTACTTC. As protein: CASSPLRTVSQETQYF.

The chain has TRBV27 and TRBJ2-1, with D unresolved. There are 12 residues in the CDR3. Germline CDR1 MNHEY, CDR2 SMNVEV (reference sequence). Trimming pared 6 bases from V and 7 bases from J, leaving 10 bases between. DNA for the CDR3: TGTGCCAGCAGAGATCCGGCGAATGAGCAGTTCTTC. Residues: CASRDPANEQFF.

The chain couples TRBV12-3 or TRBV12-4 to TRBJ2-2; a weak D match, TRBD1 (5 bases). Trimming shortened V by 5 bases and J by 4 bases, and 8 bases separated the two germline ends. The length of the CDR3 is 13 residues. The CDR3 DNA sequence: TGTGCCAGCAGTCCCCAGGGCACCGGGGAGCTGTTTTTT. Protein sequence: CASSPQGTGELFF.

The chain uses TRBV27 and TRBJ1-5; weak D call: TRBD1 (5 bases). The ends were cut back, 0 bases at V and 6 bases at J, with 18 bases in the middle. There are 17 residues in the CDR3. Per germline, CDR1 MNHEY and CDR2 SMNVEV (reference sequence). The CDR3 sequence: CASSLSMGGNGVQPQHF. CDR3 DNA sequence: TGTGCCAGCAGTTTATCGATGGGGGGTAACGGTGTTCAGCCCCAGCATTTT.

This chain joins TRBV6-1 and TRBJ2-7; a weak D match, TRBD1 (6 bases). The CDR3 has 15 residues. Deletions cut 6 bases from V and 6 bases from J, with 21 bases between. Germline V gene lookup returns CDR1 MNHNS and CDR2 SASEGT. This chain's CDR3 is CASSFSISGDGEQYF. CDR3 nucleotides: TGTGCCAGCAGCTTTTCCATCTCAGGGGACGGCGAGCAGTACTTC.

V and J are TRBV29-1 and TRBJ2-7; 11 nucleotides match TRBD1. The germline V gene encodes CDR1 SQVTM and CDR2 ANQGSEA. J lost 2 bases, V lost 3 bases, and 3 bases had no gene match. There are 14 residues in the CDR3. The CDR3 DNA reads TGCAGCGTTGAGAAGGGACAGGGGGCCTACGAGCAGTACTTC. This sequence encodes CSVEKGQGAYEQYF.

The chain's CDR3 is CSVEDGEGPGANVLTF. DNA of the CDR3: TGCAGCGTTGAAGATGGGGAGGGTCCTGGGGCCAACGTCCTGACTTTC. The chain carries TRBV29-1 and TRBJ2-6; TRBD2 aligns across 7 bases. CDR1 is SQVTM, CDR2 ANQGSEA, per germline. V shed 0 bases, J shed 2 bases, and the junction held 4 bases outside the gene matches. There are 16 residues in the CDR3.

This clonotype turned up a few times. The V and J genes are TRBV5-4 and TRBJ1-3; TRBD1 matches at 8 bases. Germline CDR1 reads SGHNT; CDR2 reads YYREEE (reference sequence). Trimming at V came to 2 bases and at J to 0 bases, leaving 1 base not matched to a gene. This CDR3 has 15 residues. This chain's CDR3 is CASSFGQGSGNTIYF. The CDR3 region has the DNA TGTGCCAGCAGCTTTGGACAGGGCTCTGGAAACACCATATATTTT.

The V gene is TRBV20-1, the J gene TRBJ2-1; tentatively, D is TRBD1 or TRBD2 (5 bases each). V was trimmed by 0 bases and J by 4 bases, leaving 7 bases between them. Germline lookup yields CDR1 DFQATT and CDR2 SNEGSKA (reference sequence). CDR3 length: 13 residues. DNA for the CDR3: TGCAGTGCTAGAGAGGGGGTGTACAATGAGCAGTTCTTC. Its translation: CSAREGVYNEQFF.

The rearrangement uses TRBV12-3 or TRBV12-4 and TRBJ2-1, with 12 nucleotides matching TRBD2. CDR3 length equals 15 residues. V lost 5 bases to trimming and J lost 7 bases; unmatched junction nucleotides: 6. CDR3 in amino acids: CASSHLAGGPNEQFF. DNA for the CDR3: TGTGCCAGCAGTCATCTAGCGGGAGGGCCTAATGAGCAGTTCTTC.

Here the CDR3 reads CASSLGAYYEQYF. CDR3 nucleotides: TGCGCCAGCAGCTTGGGGGCATACTACGAGCAGTACTTC. This chain links TRBV5-1 with TRBJ2-7; D unresolved. V was trimmed by 0 bases and J by 3 bases, leaving 7 bases between them. Germline V gene sequence: CDR1 SGHRS, CDR2 YFSETQ. CDR3 length equals 13 residues.

The CDR3 DNA reads TGTGCCAGCAGTTTTGGGGTCCCGGGCTACACCTTC. Protein: CASSFGVPGYTF. The chain recombines TRBV12-3 or TRBV12-4 with TRBJ1-2; no definite D call. The CDR3 loop spans 12 amino acids. Trimming removed 3 bases from V and 8 bases from J, with 10 bases in between.

The chain recombines TRBV5-6 with TRBJ1-2; 8 bases are a match to TRBD1. Germline V gives CDR1 SGHDT, CDR2 YYEEEE. This CDR3 has 15 amino acids. Trimming at V came to 4 bases and at J to 2 bases, leaving 7 bases not matched to a gene. For the CDR3, the DNA is TGTGCCAGCAGCCCGGACAGGGCGTACAACTATGGCTACACCTTC. The encoded protein is CASSPDRAYNYGYTF.

This clonotype was seen only a few times. V is TRBV29-1 and J is TRBJ2-3; TRBD1 aligns across 7 bases. There are 12 residues in the CDR3. J was trimmed by 6 bases and V by 2 bases; bases with no gene match: 2. From germline, CDR1 is SQVTM and CDR2 ANQGSEA. CDR3 loop: CSVEKGGDTQYF. The CDR3 region has the DNA TGCAGCGTTGAAAAAGGGGGCGATACGCAGTATTTT.

The J gene is TRBJ2-5, the V gene TRBV29-1, with D possibly called TRBD1 or TRBD2 (5 bases each). CDR1 and CDR2 (germline): SQVTM, ANQGSEA. The CDR3 sequence is 14 residues long. V lost 4 bases, J lost 2 bases, and 14 bases lay in between. CDR3 amino acids: CSVGPGTDQETQYF. The CDR3 DNA reads as TGCAGCGTTGGCCCCGGGACGGATCAAGAGACCCAGTACTTC.

The V gene is TRBV12-3 or TRBV12-4, the J gene TRBJ2-1; D unclear. V was clipped by 4 bases and J by 9 bases, with 7 bases between them. This CDR3 comprises 11 residues. CDR3 coding DNA: TGTGCCAGCAGTTATGGCCGTGAGCAGTTCTTC. It translates to CASSYGREQFF.